A single sample is the source of the 32 T cell receptor beta chains below, sequenced in a study of cytomegalovirus exposure and HLA in healthy donors. PCR involved 60 Vbeta and 13 Jbeta primers. Sequencing used immunoSEQ multiplex PCR; TCRdb keeps in-frame clones, though not all of them. Counted here are around 120,000 clones, roughly 82% occurring once; the ten biggest clones make up over 9%. Specimen: PBMCs. The receptors were gathered from a male donor in good health and CMV-seropositive.

This clone has just a few counts. The sample contains more than one DNA sequence encoding this CDR3. The chain couples TRBV7-9 to TRBJ1-2, with unresolved D. CDR1 and CDR2 from the germline V gene are SEHNR and FQNEAQ (reference sequence). CDR3 length: 11 amino acids. V lost 4 bases, J lost 7 bases, and 7 bases lay in between. CDR3 nucleotide sequence: TGTGCCAGCAGCTCCTTCGGTGGCTACACCTTC. It translates to CASSSFGGYTF.

V gene TRBV28 combines with J gene TRBJ2-7; TRBD2 might be the D (5 bases). This CDR3 is 15 amino acids long. Germline V gives CDR1 MDHEN, CDR2 SYDVKM. V lost 4 bases and J lost 1, with 14 bases in between. CDR3 loop: CASSYEGLISYEQYF. The CDR3 DNA is TGTGCCAGCAGTTATGAGGGCCTAATTTCCTACGAGCAGTACTTC. Filled out from reference TRBV28 and TRBJ2-7, the complete variable domain reads DVKVTQSSRYLVKRTGEKVFLECVQDMDHENMFWYRQDPGLGLRLIYFSYDVKMKEKGDIPEGYSVSREKKERFSLILESASTNQTSMYLCASSYEGLISYEQYFGPGTRLTVT.

On this clone itself: The conserved phenylalanine or tryptophan normally closing the CDR3 is absent here, so this likely arose from a read error. The DNA is omitted, as the CDR3 cannot be located on it reliably, and the CDR3 follows TCRdb's listing. CDR3 protein: CASSFSGTQIHFQL. The chain has TRBV7-2 and TRBJ1-2; TRBD1 was called by the table and not checked on the DNA. The CDR3 has 14 residues if both end residues are counted. Germline CDR1 SGHTA, CDR2 FQGNSA.

V gene TRBV25-1 combines with J gene TRBJ2-3; tentative D call: TRBD1 (5 bases). CDR1 and CDR2 (germline): MGHDK, SYGVNS. The length of the CDR3 is 14 residues. Trimming cost V 3 bases and J 6 bases, with 13 bases left between them. In DNA form, the CDR3 reads TGTGCCAGCAGTGACCTCCAGGGTGGCGATACGCAGTATTTT. Amino acids: CASSDLQGGDTQYF. Together with reference TRBV25-1 and TRBJ2-3, the CDR3 gives the full variable domain: EADIYQTPRYLVIGTGKKITLECSQTMGHDKMYWYQQDPGMELHLIHYSYGVNSTEKGDLSSESTVSRIRTEHFPLTLESARPSHTSQYLCASSDLQGGDTQYFGPGTRLTVL.

V usage is TRBV19 and J usage is TRBJ2-1, with a tentative D call TRBD1 (6 bases). The germline CDR1 and CDR2 sequences are LNHDA and SQIVND (reference sequence). The CDR3 is 15 amino acids. V was clipped by 7 bases and J by 0 bases, with 13 bases between them. The CDR3 DNA reads TGTGCCAGTAAGCGACAGGCGAGCTCCTACAATGAGCAGTTCTTC. Protein: CASKRQASSYNEQFF.

This chain links TRBV7-3 with TRBJ2-1; possibly TRBD1 for D (6 bases). The germline V and J ends were trimmed by 5 bases and 6 bases, with 14 bases remaining between them. Germline lookup yields CDR1 SGHTA and CDR2 FQGTGA. The CDR3 length is 14 residues. The CDR3 DNA reads TGTGCCAGCAGCCCAGGGGCCAGGAGCAATGAGCAGTTCTTC. This encodes CASSPGARSNEQFF.

This clone was counted once. CDR3 in DNA: TGCACCAGCAGCCAAGAAGTCACCGGGGAGCTGCTTTTT. Encoded protein: CTSSQEVTGELLF. The V call is TRBV1, the J call TRBJ2-2; the D call of TRBD2 is as the table states it, not checked on the DNA. TRBV1 is described as a pseudogene. The CDR3 length is 13 residues.

The V and J genes are TRBV11-3 and TRBJ2-1, with TRBD2 identical over 9 bases. This CDR3 contains 16 residues. CDR1 is SGHNT and CDR2 is YENEEA in the germline V gene. Trimming removed 1 base from V and 7 bases from J; junction bases left unmatched: 8. The CDR3 DNA sequence: TGTGCCAGCAGCTTAGGCCGTAGCGGGAGAGGGAATGAGCAGTTCTTC. Encoded protein: CASSLGRSGRGNEQFF.

This clone was picked up a small number of times. The chain has TRBV27 and TRBJ1-5; 7 positions agree with TRBD1. Germline trimming cut 3 bases from V and 6 bases from J; bases unmatched to any gene: 2. The V gene's germline CDR1 is MNHEY and CDR2 SMNVEV (reference sequence). The CDR3 runs to 13 residues. Here the CDR3 DNA reads TGTGCCAGCAGTTTGACAGGGATTCAGCCCCAGCATTTT. Protein product: CASSLTGIQPQHF.

The chain carries TRBV25-1 and TRBJ1-6, with unresolved D. Germline CDR1 and CDR2: MGHDK and SYGVNS. V gave up 2 bases and J gave up 8 bases, with 10 bases separating them. The length of the CDR3 is 14 residues. The CDR3 reads CASSEMYVDSPLHF. In DNA, the CDR3 is TGTGCCAGCAGTGAAATGTATGTTGATTCACCCCTCCACTTT. Variable domain in full (rest from reference TRBV25-1 and TRBJ1-6): EADIYQTPRYLVIGTGKKITLECSQTMGHDKMYWYQQDPGMELHLIHYSYGVNSTEKGDLSSESTVSRIRTEHFPLTLESARPSHTSQYLCASSEMYVDSPLHFGNGTRLTVT.

Turning to this clone: At one end, the junction sequence differs from germline, possibly due to a read error. This CDR3 is also generated by other DNA sequences in the sample. Here the CDR3 DNA reads TGCGCCAGCAGCTCGAGGGGGGGGACTGGCTACACCTTC. Encoded protein: CASSSRGGTGYTF. This rearrangement joins TRBV9 to TRBJ1-2, with D perhaps matching TRBD1 (6 bases). Germline V gene lookup returns CDR1 SGDLS and CDR2 YYNGEE. The CDR3 is 13 amino acids.

The gene calls are TRBV21-1 and TRBJ2-1; TRBD2 reflects the table's D call only, with no check against the DNA. TRBV21-1 constitutes a pseudogene. This CDR3 is built from 19 residues. This CDR3 is CASSRAGGPSGRRGNEQFF. The CDR3 region has the DNA TGTGCCAGCAGCCGAGCGGGGGGGCCTAGCGGGAGGAGGGGGAATGAGCAGTTCTTC.

This chain uses TRBV4-2 with TRBJ1-2, with 8 bases aligning to TRBD1. The V and J ends lost 1 base and 3 bases, in that order; junction bases with no gene match: 7. CDR1 LGHNA and CDR2 YNFKEQ come from the germline V gene. The CDR3 is made up of 16 amino acids. The CDR3 reads CASSQAPGTGYYGYTF. The DNA for the CDR3 is TGTGCCAGCAGCCAAGCTCCAGGGACAGGCTACTATGGCTACACCTTC.

The V gene is TRBV13, the J gene TRBJ2-2; 13 bases are a match to TRBD2. The CDR3 runs to 15 residues. J gave up 8 bases and V 5 bases, and 5 bases lay outside the gene matches. The germline V gene encodes CDR1 PRHDT and CDR2 FYEKMQ (reference sequence). The CDR3 sequence is CASSPGLAGKGELFF. CDR3 in DNA: TGTGCCAGCAGCCCGGGACTAGCGGGAAAAGGGGAGCTGTTTTTT.

This clone was seen more than once but under ten times. The chain employs TRBV14 and TRBJ2-1, with 10 bases lining up with TRBD2. This CDR3 contains 16 residues. V was pared by 3 bases and J by 7 bases, with 9 bases of the junction left unmatched. Germline CDR1 and CDR2: SGHDN and FVKESK. CDR3 loop: CASSQEDLAGANEQFF. The CDR3 bases are TGTGCCAGCAGCCAGGAAGACCTAGCGGGAGCGAATGAGCAGTTCTTC.

The chain uses TRBV4-3 and TRBJ1-5, with a weak D call TRBD1 (6 bases). Germline CDR1 is LGHNA and CDR2 is YSLEER. V was cut by 0 bases and J by 5 bases, with 14 bases left in between. The CDR3 totals 16 residues. The CDR3 DNA follows: TGCGCCAGCAGCCAAGACCTTGGACAGTCCCATCAGCCCCAGCATTTT. It is translated as CASSQDLGQSHQPQHF.

V is TRBV15 and J is TRBJ1-2, with D unresolved. Trimming removed 0 bases at V and 4 bases at J, with 12 bases between. Germline V gene lookup returns CDR1 LNHNV and CDR2 YYDKDF (reference sequence). The CDR3 runs 15 residues. The CDR3 loop is CATSRDRRVVYGYTF. CDR3 nucleotides: TGTGCCACCAGCAGAGATAGGCGGGTCGTCTATGGCTACACCTTC.

This clone was picked up a small number of times. The sample holds other DNA sequences that translate to the same CDR3. The chain employs TRBV5-1 and TRBJ1-6, with D hard to call. V was pared by 0 bases and J by 9 bases, with 7 bases between. Germline V gene lookup returns CDR1 SGHRS and CDR2 YFSETQ. This CDR3 has 13 amino acids. CDR3 coding DNA: TGCGCCAGCAGCTTGGGGGCCGGTTCACCCCTCCACTTT. Amino acids: CASSLGAGSPLHF.

The rearrangement links TRBV19 to TRBJ1-3; no reliable D call. The germline gives CDR1 LNHDA, CDR2 SQIVND (reference sequence). V lost 7 bases, J lost 4 bases, and 2 bases lay in between. The CDR3 covers 10 residues. The CDR3 region is CASTGNTIYF. The CDR3 DNA reads TGTGCCAGTACGGGAAACACCATATATTTT.

The chain links TRBV7-8 to TRBJ2-7; 11 bases are shared with TRBD2. Trimming at V came to 5 bases and at J to 4 bases, leaving 4 bases not matched to a gene. This CDR3 region has 14 residues. CDR1 SGHVS and CDR2 FQNEAQ come from the germline V gene. CDR3 coding DNA: TGTGCCAGCAGCGACGGGACTAGCGGATACGAGCAGTACTTC. Translation gives CASSDGTSGYEQYF. The entire variable domain, with the rest obtained from reference TRBV7-8 and TRBJ2-7, is as follows: GAGVSQSPRYKVAKRGQDVALRCDPISGHVSLFWYQQALGQGPEFLTYFQNEAQLDKSGLPSDRFFAERPEGSVSTLKIQRTQQEDSAVYLCASSDGTSGYEQYFGPGTRLTVT.

In the case of this clone: This same CDR3 is encoded by further DNA sequences in the sample. CDR3 nucleotide sequence: TGTGCCAGCAGTTTCGGAGGCATCTACGGCTACACCTTC. Amino acids: CASSFGGIYGYTF. The chain has TRBV28 and TRBJ1-2; D gene uncertain. The V and J ends lost 3 bases and 8 bases respectively, with 13 bases between them. CDR1 and CDR2 from the germline V gene are MDHEN and SYDVKM. The CDR3 sequence is 13 residues long.

This chain uses TRBV28 with TRBJ2-3, with 7 bases aligning to TRBD1. The germline V gene has CDR1 MDHEN and CDR2 SYDVKM. The CDR3 is 14 amino acids. The trim removed 3 bases at V and 6 bases at J, leaving 6 bases unmatched. Written as DNA, the CDR3 is TGTGCCAGCAGTTTGACAGGGAGTTTCGATACGCAGTATTTT. This sequence encodes CASSLTGSFDTQYF.

The chain uses TRBV27 and TRBJ2-1; 8 nucleotides line up with TRBD2. CDR1 and CDR2 (germline): MNHEY, SMNVEV (reference sequence). The length of the CDR3 is 16 residues. Trimming at V came to 3 bases and at J to 2 bases, leaving 6 bases not matched to a gene. The chain's CDR3 is CASSFRPTSAYNEQFF. The CDR3 DNA is TGTGCCAGCAGTTTTCGGCCGACTAGCGCCTACAATGAGCAGTTCTTC.

This clone came up a few times. The chain recombines TRBV12-5 with TRBJ2-6, with TRBD1 as a possible D gene (6 bases). The CDR3 runs to 17 residues. The V and J ends lost 2 bases and 0 bases respectively, with 11 bases between them. Germline V CDR1 and CDR2: LGHNT, FRNRAP. The CDR3 protein is CASGLSQGNSGANVLTF. The CDR3 bases are TGTGCTAGTGGTTTGAGTCAGGGGAACTCTGGGGCCAACGTCCTGACTTTC.

This chain connects TRBV7-9 to TRBJ2-7; the match to TRBD2 covers 7 bases. Germline V gives CDR1 SEHNR, CDR2 FQNEAQ (reference sequence). The V segment lost 7 bases and the J segment 7 bases; nucleotides outside the gene matches: 16. This CDR3 spans 15 amino acids. The CDR3 nucleotides read TGTGCCAGCACCTCCGCGCGGGAGACCCTTCGGGAGCAGTACTTC. It codes for CASTSARETLREQYF.

The genes are TRBV11-2 and TRBJ2-3; 11 nucleotides agree with TRBD2. The CDR3 covers 16 residues. V trimming: 4 bases; J trimming: 3 bases; junction bases outside the gene matches: 6. The germline gives CDR1 SGHAT, CDR2 FQNNGV. CDR3 sequence reads: CASSSTSGSWTDTQYF. CDR3 nucleotide sequence: TGTGCCAGCAGCTCCACTAGCGGGAGTTGGACAGATACGCAGTATTTT.

The chain recombines TRBV5-5 with TRBJ2-3, with 9 bases identical to TRBD2. Germline V lookup: CDR1 SGHKS, CDR2 YYEKEE (reference sequence). After removal of 1 base from V and 4 bases from J, the junction contained 7 bases not matched to a gene. The CDR3 length is 16 residues. CDR3 amino acids: CASSLRAGGAADTQYF. The CDR3 bases are TGTGCCAGCAGCTTGCGGGCGGGAGGGGCGGCAGATACGCAGTATTTT.

This clone was recorded once. The chain uses TRBV19 and TRBJ2-3; 13 nucleotides align to TRBD2. CDR1 is LNHDA and CDR2 is SQIVND in the germline V gene (reference sequence). The CDR3 covers 18 residues. V was pared by 3 bases and J by 1 base, with 7 bases of the junction left unmatched. CDR3 DNA: TGTGCCAGTAGTATCCTCGGACTAGCGGGAGCTGGCACAGATACGCAGTATTTT. Its translation is CASSILGLAGAGTDTQYF. The full variable domain, its missing parts supplied by reference TRBV19 and TRBJ2-3, is DGGITQSPKYLFRKEGQNVTLSCEQNLNHDAMYWYRQDPGQGLRLIYYSQIVNDFQKGDIAEGYSVSREKKESFPLTVTSAQKNPTAFYLCASSILGLAGAGTDTQYFGPGTRLTVL.

This chain joins TRBV10-3 and TRBJ2-1, with 8 nucleotides matching TRBD2. The germline CDR1 and CDR2 sequences are ENHRY and SYGVKD. This CDR3 spans 15 amino acids. V shed 6 bases and J 8 bases; nucleotides not matched to a gene: 12. CDR3 DNA: TGTGCCATCAGCCCGGGACTAGGGGGTTGGGATGAGCAGTTCTTC. This translates into CAISPGLGGWDEQFF.

This clone was counted a single time. The chain links TRBV7-2 to TRBJ1-2; D uncertain. The CDR3 extends over 14 amino acids. The germline V and J ends were trimmed by 1 base and 8 bases, with 14 bases remaining between them. In germline, CDR1 is SGHTA, CDR2 FQGNSA. The CDR3 sequence: CASSLVGQSNGYTF. The CDR3, as DNA: TGTGCCAGCAGCTTAGTGGGCCAAAGCAACGGCTACACCTTC.

The chain is built from TRBV28 and TRBJ2-1, with a weak D call TRBD1 (6 bases). Between the trimmed V and J ends, which lost 3 bases and 9 bases, there was a span of 15 bases. This CDR3 has 14 amino acids. The germline gives CDR1 MDHEN, CDR2 SYDVKM. The CDR3 bases are TGTGCCAGCAGTTTGGGTCACAGGGTCGGTGAGCAGTTCTTC. Protein sequence: CASSLGHRVGEQFF.

The rearrangement uses TRBV14 and TRBJ2-7, with TRBD1 matching 7 bases. This CDR3 has 17 amino acids. The V gene end was trimmed by 4 bases and the J gene end by 6 bases; junction bases not matched to a gene: 18. Germline V gene data show CDR1 as SGHDN and CDR2 as FVKESK. CDR3 coding DNA: TGTGCCAGCAGCCCAGCTGGGATCAACAGGGGCTGGGGCGAGCAGTACTTC. Translating it yields CASSPAGINRGWGEQYF. The complete variable domain, with remaining parts taken from reference TRBV14 and TRBJ2-7, reads EAGVTQFPSHSVIEKGQTVTLRCDPISGHDNLYWYRRVMGKEIKFLLHFVKESKQDESGMPNNRFLAERTGGTYSTLKVQPAELEDSGVYFCASSPAGINRGWGEQYFGPGTRLTVT.